This T cell receptor beta chain was profiled in a study of blood T cells in healthy people across ages. V shed 3 bases, J shed 4 bases, and the junction held 6 bases outside the gene matches. The germline V gene has CDR1 DFQATT and CDR2 SNEGSKA (reference sequence). The CDR3 covers 15 residues. PCR was performed a second time for about 6 to 12 cycles using a sample-barcoded 5' primer and a J-beta primer mix. TCRdb passed the 5' RACE reads through MiXCR, listing each CDR3 protein once. This sample has over 1,300,000 distinct CDR3 sequences, with around 59% found just once. The chain employs TRBV20-1 and TRBJ2-1; TRBD2 aligns across 10 bases. This TCR derives from a young man in good health. Input material: blood. CDR3 coding DNA: TGCAGTGCTAGTCCTAGCGGGGGACTATACAATGAGCAGTTCTTC. Its protein is CSASPSGGLYNEQFF.